The 4 T cell receptor beta chains presented below share a single source sample, sequenced in a study of blood T cell repertoires in COVID-19. Method: immunoSEQ multiplex PCR; TCRdb's copy keeps in-frame clones and lacks some. The repertoire has around 230,000 clones, approximately 82% of them found once; the top ten carry 2% to 3%. The sequenced sample consisted of peripheral blood. The receptors were sampled from a woman in her sixties or seventies with active or convalescent COVID-19.

Turning to this clone: Other nucleotide sequences from this sample produce the same CDR3. The chain couples TRBV5-4 to TRBJ2-1; D possibly corresponds to TRBD1 (6 bases). CDR1 is SGHNT and CDR2 is YYREEE in the germline V gene (reference sequence). The CDR3 is 13 amino acids. Trimming pared 4 bases from V and 5 bases from J, leaving 10 bases between. CDR3 region: CASSRDRHNEQFF. The CDR3 DNA is TGTGCCAGCAGCAGAGACAGGCACAATGAGCAGTTCTTC.

The J gene is TRBJ1-6, the V gene TRBV7-2; no firm D call. Germline assignment: CDR1 SGHTA and CDR2 FQGNSA. Trimming removed 2 bases at V and 9 bases at J, with 17 bases between. CDR3 length equals 16 residues. CDR3 nucleotide sequence: TGTGCCAGCAGCTTAATAGCTGGGTCCAACCCTTCACCCCTCCACTTT. This translates into CASSLIAGSNPSPLHF. The full variable domain, rest sourced from reference TRBV7-2 and TRBJ1-6, is GAGVSQSPSNKVTEKGKDVELRCDPISGHTALYWYRQSLGQGLEFLIYFQGNSAPDKSGLPSDRFSAERTGGSVSTLTIQRTQQEDSAVYLCASSLIAGSNPSPLHFGNGTRLTVT.

The chain recombines TRBV11-2 with TRBJ2-7; 7 bases match TRBD2. Germline-derived CDR1 and CDR2 are SGHAT and FQNNGV. CDR3 size: 17 residues. V shed 3 bases, J shed 3 bases, and the junction held 14 bases outside the gene matches. The CDR3 DNA reads as TGTGCCAGCAGCTTGTCGCCCCCGGGGGGTTTGGTCTACGAGCAGTACTTC. Its translation: CASSLSPPGGLVYEQYF.

The rearrangement uses TRBV27 and TRBJ1-6; D possibly corresponds to TRBD1 (6 bases). V was pared by 8 bases and J by 5 bases, with 13 bases between. CDR1 and CDR2 (germline): MNHEY, SMNVEV (reference sequence). This CDR3 is built from 14 residues. The CDR3 DNA is TGTGCCAGCGGGAGACAGGTGGATAATTCACCCCTCCACTTT. It codes for CASGRQVDNSPLHF.